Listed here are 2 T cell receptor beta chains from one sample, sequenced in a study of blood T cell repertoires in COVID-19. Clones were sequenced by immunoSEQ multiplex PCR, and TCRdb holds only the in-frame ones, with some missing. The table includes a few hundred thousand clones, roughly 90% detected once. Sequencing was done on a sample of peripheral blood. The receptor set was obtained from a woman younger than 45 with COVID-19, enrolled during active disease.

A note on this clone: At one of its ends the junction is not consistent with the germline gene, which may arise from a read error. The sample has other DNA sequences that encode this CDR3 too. This chain's CDR3 is CASSLAGGETQYF. CDR3 nucleotides: TGTGCCAGCAGCCTAGCAGGGGGAGAGACCCAGTACTTC. The rearrangement uses TRBV7-2 and TRBJ2-5; 7 positions agree with TRBD1. Germline values: CDR1 SGHTA, CDR2 FQGNSA. The length of the CDR3 is 13 residues.

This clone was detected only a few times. The CDR3 coding sequence is TGTGCCAGCAGCCAAGTACAGGGTCAATCCCTCCACTTT. It translates to CASSQVQGQSLHF. The chain couples TRBV14 to TRBJ1-6; the D gene is possibly TRBD1 (6 bases). The CDR3 is 13 residues long. Looked up from germline, CDR1 is SGHDN and CDR2 is FVKESK. The ends were cut back, 1 base at V and 14 bases at J, with 12 bases in the middle.